This is a list of T cell receptor beta chains from one sample in a study of CD8 T cells in ankylosing spondylitis. Via MiXCR, TCRdb re-called the 5' RACE reads, giving one row per CDR3 protein. Found here are 250,000 to 350,000 distinct CDR3 sequences, 20% of them singletons; the top ten hold 3% to 4%. Sequenced material: blood, either unsorted or a sorted T cell fraction (not recorded which). Source of these receptors: a female donor with ankylosing spondylitis or in good health (not recorded which). CDR3s include the opening cysteine and the closing phenylalanine or tryptophan. The D gene is left open where the match is weak. Only some rows state a clone size, as once, few, many or a class for expanded clones.

>TRBV6-5|many|.|TRBJ1-1
CASSKGTEAFF
TGTGCCAGCAGTAAAGGCACTGAAGCTTTCTTT
>TRBV19|.|TRBD1|TRBJ1-2
CATTGGVYGYTF
TGTGCCACTACAGGGGGCGTCTATGGCTACACCTTC
>TRBV6-5|.|.|TRBJ2-6
CASSSSFSGANVLTF
TGTGCCAGCAGTTCAAGCTTCTCTGGGGCCAACGTCCTGACTTTC
>TRBV7-2|few|TRBD1|TRBJ2-5
CASSLAGTAQETQYF
TGTGCCAGCAGCTTAGCCGGGACAGCCCAAGAGACCCAGTACTTC
>TRBV18|few|TRBD2|TRBJ2-2
CASSAIGLAVNTGELFF
TGTGCCAGCTCAGCGATCGGACTAGCGGTGAACACCGGGGAGCTGTTTTTT
>TRBV12-3/TRBV12-4|.|.|TRBJ2-6
CASSKTRSTSGANVLTF
TGTGCCAGCAGCAAGACTCGGTCTACCTCTGGGGCCAACGTCCTGACTTTC
>TRBV5-1|.|TRBD1|TRBJ2-2
CASSLAGQGTGELFF
TGCGCCAGCAGCTTGGCCGGACAGGGCACCGGGGAGCTGTTTTTT
>TRBV12-3/TRBV12-4|many|.|TRBJ1-5
CASSFILGHLSNQPQHF
TGTGCCAGCAGTTTTATCCTCGGACACCTTAGCAATCAGCCCCAGCATTTT
>TRBV12-3/TRBV12-4|many|.|TRBJ1-5
CASSFRGSGQPQHF
TGTGCCAGCAGTTTTAGGGGGTCGGGTCAGCCCCAGCATTTT
>TRBV6-2/TRBV6-3|few|TRBD1|TRBJ1-1
CASRRDRGLTEAFF
TGTGCCAGCAGGCGGGACAGGGGTCTAACTGAAGCTTTCTTT
>TRBV12-3/TRBV12-4|.|.|TRBJ2-7
CASSAYRARVEQYF
TGTGCCAGCAGTGCGTATCGGGCGCGGGTCGAGCAGTACTTC
>TRBV5-1|.|.|TRBJ1-2
CASSFGQANYGYTF
TGCGCCAGCAGCTTCGGCCAAGCTAACTATGGCTACACCTTC
>TRBV7-2|few|.|TRBJ1-1
CASSLGGVMNTEAFF
TGTGCCAGCAGCTTAGGGGGGGTGATGAACACTGAAGCTTTCTTT
>TRBV2|.|.|TRBJ2-3
CASSEAPGLSAARYF
TGTGCCAGCAGTGAAGCCCCCGGACTTTCCGCCGCGCGGTATTTT
>TRBV30|few|TRBD2|TRBJ2-1
CAWSSGTSRFF
TGTGCCTGGTCCTCCGGGACTAGTAGGTTCTTC
>TRBV12-3/TRBV12-4|few|.|TRBJ1-5
CASSFGHHSNQPQHF
TGTGCCAGCAGTTTCGGACACCATAGCAATCAGCCCCAGCATTTT
>TRBV7-2|.|.|TRBJ2-5
CASSLGTFFGETQYF
TGTGCCAGCAGCTTAGGGACGTTTTTCGGGGAGACCCAGTACTTC
>TRBV12-3/TRBV12-4|many|TRBD1|TRBJ1-6
CASSKTGEISPLHF
TGTGCCAGCAGCAAGACAGGGGAAATTTCACCCCTCCACTTT
>TRBV6-1|few|.|TRBJ2-2
CASRKGPNTGELFF
TGTGCCAGCAGGAAGGGACCGAACACCGGGGAGCTGTTTTTT
>TRBV12-3/TRBV12-4|many|.|TRBJ2-1
CASSLAPPGREQFF
TGTGCCAGCAGTTTAGCGCCCCCGGGAAGGGAGCAGTTCTTC
>TRBV5-5|few|TRBD1|TRBJ1-5
CASRTGGNSNQPQHF
TGTGCCAGCAGAACAGGGGGCAACAGCAATCAGCCCCAGCATTTT
>TRBV18|.|TRBD1|TRBJ2-7
CASSPQDRGSRYEQYF
TGTGCCAGCTCACCACAAGACAGGGGGTCCCGCTACGAGCAGTACTTC
>TRBV18|.|.|TRBJ2-6
CASRGARGANVLTF
TGTGCCAGCCGGGGGGCGAGGGGGGCCAACGTCCTGACTTTC
>TRBV12-3/TRBV12-4|.|.|TRBJ2-2
CAIRVSGELFF
TGTGCCATCAGGGTGTCCGGGGAGCTGTTTTTT
>TRBV21-1|.|.|TRBJ1-2
CASSKSGRHLYGYTF
TGTGCCAGCAGCAAAAGTGGGCGACACCTCTATGGCTACACCTTC
>TRBV28|.|.|TRBJ2-7
CASSPVAGSPEQYF
TGTGCCAGCAGTCCGGTGGCGGGTAGCCCGGAGCAGTACTTC
>TRBV7-2|.|TRBD1|TRBJ1-5
CASSTDRGGNQPQHF
TGTGCCAGCAGCACCGACAGGGGAGGGAATCAGCCCCAGCATTTT
>TRBV7-2|few|TRBD2|TRBJ2-2
CASSLPGRAVTGELFF
TGTGCCAGCAGCTTACCCGGGAGGGCTGTAACCGGGGAGCTGTTTTTT
>TRBV12-3/TRBV12-4|many|.|TRBJ2-5
CASSFGGRETQYF
TGTGCCAGCAGTTTTGGGGGGCGAGAGACCCAGTACTTC
>TRBV12-3/TRBV12-4|few|.|TRBJ2-5
CASSSWRELPGETQYF
TGTGCCAGCAGTTCGTGGCGGGAACTTCCTGGGGAGACCCAGTACTTC
>TRBV12-3/TRBV12-4|many|.|TRBJ1-2
CASSLNGGRHGYTF
TGTGCCAGCAGTTTAAATGGGGGGCGGCATGGCTACACCTTC
>TRBV10-3|few|TRBD1|TRBJ2-3
CAAGQGASTDTQYF
TGTGCCGCCGGACAGGGGGCTAGCACAGATACGCAGTATTTT
>TRBV18|few|TRBD1|TRBJ1-5
CASSLDRVVNQPQHF
TGTGCCAGCTCACTGGACAGGGTAGTCAATCAGCCCCAGCATTTT
>TRBV5-1|many|.|TRBJ1-1
CASSLEINTEAFF
TGCGCCAGCAGCTTGGAAATAAACACTGAAGCTTTCTTT
>TRBV6-5|.|.|TRBJ2-1
CASSTRPGRSYNEQFF
TGTGCCAGCAGTACCCGACCTGGACGCTCCTACAATGAGCAGTTCTTC
>TRBV6-2/TRBV6-3|.|.|TRBJ2-6
CASSYSVPGSGANVLTF
TGTGCCAGCAGTTACTCGGTCCCCGGCTCTGGGGCCAACGTCCTGACTTTC